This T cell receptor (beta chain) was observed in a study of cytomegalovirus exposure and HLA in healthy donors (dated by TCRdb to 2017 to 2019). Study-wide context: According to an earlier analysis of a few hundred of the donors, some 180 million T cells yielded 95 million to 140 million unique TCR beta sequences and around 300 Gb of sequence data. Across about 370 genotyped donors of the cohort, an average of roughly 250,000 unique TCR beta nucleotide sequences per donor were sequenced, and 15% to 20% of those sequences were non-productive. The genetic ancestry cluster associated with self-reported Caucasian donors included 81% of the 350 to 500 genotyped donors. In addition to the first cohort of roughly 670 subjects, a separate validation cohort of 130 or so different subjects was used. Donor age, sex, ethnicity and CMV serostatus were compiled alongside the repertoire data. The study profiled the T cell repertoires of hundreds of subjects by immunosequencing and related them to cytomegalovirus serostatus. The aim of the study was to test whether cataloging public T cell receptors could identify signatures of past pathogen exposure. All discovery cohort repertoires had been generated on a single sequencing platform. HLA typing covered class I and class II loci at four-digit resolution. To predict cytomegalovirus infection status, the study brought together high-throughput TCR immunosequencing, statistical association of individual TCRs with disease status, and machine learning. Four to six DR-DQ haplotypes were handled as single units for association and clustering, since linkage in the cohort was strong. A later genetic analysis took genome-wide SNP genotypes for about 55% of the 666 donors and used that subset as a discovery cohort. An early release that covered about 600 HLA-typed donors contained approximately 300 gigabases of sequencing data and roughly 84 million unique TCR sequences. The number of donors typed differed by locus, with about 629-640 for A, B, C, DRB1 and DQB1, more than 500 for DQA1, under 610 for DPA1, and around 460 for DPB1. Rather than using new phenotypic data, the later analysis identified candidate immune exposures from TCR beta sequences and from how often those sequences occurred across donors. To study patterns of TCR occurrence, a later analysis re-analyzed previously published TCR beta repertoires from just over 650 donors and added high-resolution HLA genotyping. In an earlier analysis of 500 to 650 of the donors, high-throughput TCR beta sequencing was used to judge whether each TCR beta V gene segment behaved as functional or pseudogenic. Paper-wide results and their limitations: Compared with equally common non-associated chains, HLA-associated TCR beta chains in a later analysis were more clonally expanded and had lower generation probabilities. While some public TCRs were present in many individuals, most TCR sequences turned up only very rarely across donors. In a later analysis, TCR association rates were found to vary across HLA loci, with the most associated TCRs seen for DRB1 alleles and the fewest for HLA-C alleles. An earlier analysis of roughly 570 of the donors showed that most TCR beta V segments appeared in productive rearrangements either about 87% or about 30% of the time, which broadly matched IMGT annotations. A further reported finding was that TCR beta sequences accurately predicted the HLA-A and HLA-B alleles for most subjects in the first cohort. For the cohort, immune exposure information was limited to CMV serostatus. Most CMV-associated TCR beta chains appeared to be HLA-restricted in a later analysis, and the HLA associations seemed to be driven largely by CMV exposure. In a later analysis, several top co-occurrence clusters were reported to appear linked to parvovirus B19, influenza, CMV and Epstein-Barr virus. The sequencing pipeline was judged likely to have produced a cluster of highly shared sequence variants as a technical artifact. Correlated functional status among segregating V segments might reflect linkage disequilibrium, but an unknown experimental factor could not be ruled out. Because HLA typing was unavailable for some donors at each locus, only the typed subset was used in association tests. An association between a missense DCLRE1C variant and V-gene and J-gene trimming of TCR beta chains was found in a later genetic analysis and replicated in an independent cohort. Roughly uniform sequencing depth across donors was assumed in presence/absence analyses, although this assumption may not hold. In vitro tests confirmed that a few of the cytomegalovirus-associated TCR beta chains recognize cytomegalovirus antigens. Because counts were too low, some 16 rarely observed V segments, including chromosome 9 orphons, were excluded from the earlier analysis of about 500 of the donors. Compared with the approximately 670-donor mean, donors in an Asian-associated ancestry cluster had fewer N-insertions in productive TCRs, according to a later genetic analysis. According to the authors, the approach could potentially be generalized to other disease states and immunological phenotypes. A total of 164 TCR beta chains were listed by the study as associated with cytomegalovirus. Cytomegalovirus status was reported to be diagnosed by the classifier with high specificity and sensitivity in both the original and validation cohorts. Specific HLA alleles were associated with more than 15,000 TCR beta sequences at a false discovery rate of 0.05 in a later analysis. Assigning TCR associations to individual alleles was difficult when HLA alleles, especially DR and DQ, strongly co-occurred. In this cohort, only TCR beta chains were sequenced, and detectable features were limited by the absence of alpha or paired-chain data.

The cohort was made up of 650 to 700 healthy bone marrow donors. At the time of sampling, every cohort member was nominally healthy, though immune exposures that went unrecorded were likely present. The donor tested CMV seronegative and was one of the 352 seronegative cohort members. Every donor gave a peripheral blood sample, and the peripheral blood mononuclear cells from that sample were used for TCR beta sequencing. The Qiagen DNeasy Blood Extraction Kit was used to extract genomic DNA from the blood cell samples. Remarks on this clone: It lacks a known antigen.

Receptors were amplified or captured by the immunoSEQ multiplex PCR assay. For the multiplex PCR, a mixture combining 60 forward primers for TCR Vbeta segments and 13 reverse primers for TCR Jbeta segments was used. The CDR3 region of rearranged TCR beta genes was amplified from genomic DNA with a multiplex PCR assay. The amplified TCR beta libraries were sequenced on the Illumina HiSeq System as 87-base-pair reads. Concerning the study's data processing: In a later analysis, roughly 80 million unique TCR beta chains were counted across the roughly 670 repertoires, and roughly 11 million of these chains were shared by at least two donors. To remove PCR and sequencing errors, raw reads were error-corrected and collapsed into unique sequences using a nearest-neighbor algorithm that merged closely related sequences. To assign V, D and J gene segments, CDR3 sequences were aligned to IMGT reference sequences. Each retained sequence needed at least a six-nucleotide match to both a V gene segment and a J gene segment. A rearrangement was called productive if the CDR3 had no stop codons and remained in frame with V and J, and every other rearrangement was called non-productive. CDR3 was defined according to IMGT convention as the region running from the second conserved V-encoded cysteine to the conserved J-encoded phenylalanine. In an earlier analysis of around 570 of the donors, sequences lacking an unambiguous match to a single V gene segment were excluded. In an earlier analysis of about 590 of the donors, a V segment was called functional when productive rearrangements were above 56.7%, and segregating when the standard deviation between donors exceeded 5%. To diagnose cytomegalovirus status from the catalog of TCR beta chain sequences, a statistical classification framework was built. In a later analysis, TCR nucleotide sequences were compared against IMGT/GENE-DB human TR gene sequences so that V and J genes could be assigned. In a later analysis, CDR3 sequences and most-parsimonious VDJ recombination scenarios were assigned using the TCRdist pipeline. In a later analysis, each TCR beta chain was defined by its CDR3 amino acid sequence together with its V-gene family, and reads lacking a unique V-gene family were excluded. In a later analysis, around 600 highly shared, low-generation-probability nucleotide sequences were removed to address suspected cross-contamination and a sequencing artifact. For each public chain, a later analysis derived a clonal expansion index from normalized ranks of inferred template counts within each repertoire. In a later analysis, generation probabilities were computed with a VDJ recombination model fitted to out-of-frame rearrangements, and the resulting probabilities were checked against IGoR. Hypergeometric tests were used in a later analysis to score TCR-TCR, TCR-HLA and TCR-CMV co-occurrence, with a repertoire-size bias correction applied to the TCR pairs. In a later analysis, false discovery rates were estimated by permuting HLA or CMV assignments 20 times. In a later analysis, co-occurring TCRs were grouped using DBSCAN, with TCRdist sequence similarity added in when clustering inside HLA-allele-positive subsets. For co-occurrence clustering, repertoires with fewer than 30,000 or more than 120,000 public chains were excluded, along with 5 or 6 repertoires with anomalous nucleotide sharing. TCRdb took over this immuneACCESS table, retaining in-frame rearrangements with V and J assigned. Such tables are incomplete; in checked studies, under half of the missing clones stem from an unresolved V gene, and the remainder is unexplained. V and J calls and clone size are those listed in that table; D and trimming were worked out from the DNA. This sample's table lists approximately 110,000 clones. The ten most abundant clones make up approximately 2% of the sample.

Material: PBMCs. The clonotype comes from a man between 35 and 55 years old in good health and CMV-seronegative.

Here is the DNA: TGTGCCAGCACCGATGGGGGGAAGAACACCGGGGAGCTGTTTTTT. Its protein reads: CASTDGGKNTGELFF. This chain joins TRBV11-3 to TRBJ2-2, and the D gene may be TRBD2, 6 bases matching. The cysteine opens and the phenylalanine closes a CDR3 of 15 amino acids. Kept here is only the CDR3 DNA, which spans 45 bases and is read in frame from base 1. The germline V gene specifies SGHNT as CDR1 and YENEEA as CDR2. V is clipped by 7 bases and J by 1 base, and the sequence between their germline boundaries is 13 bases long.